The rows below give T cell receptor beta chains drawn from one sample of a study of blood T cells in healthy people across ages. TCRdb itself ran the 5' RACE reads through MiXCR, one entry per CDR3 protein. The sample consists of about 1.5 million distinct CDR3 sequences, roughly 40% of them appearing once. The sequencing input was blood. Receptors were obtained from a woman between 18 and 29 years old in good health. The CDR3 runs from the conserved cysteine through the conserved F or W. A D gene is named only where the DNA matches it firmly. Where a row states a size, it is once, few, many or the class of an expanded clone; other rows omit it.

CDR3nt: TGTGCCAGCAGCTTAGTTTACCAAGCCCAAGAGACCCAGTACTTC
CDR3aa: CASSLVYQAQETQYF
abundance: many
d_gene: -
v_gene: TRBV7-2
j_gene: TRBJ2-5

CDR3nt: TGCAGTGCTAGAGACCCCCAGGGGGCGCGGCAGTTCTTC
CDR3aa: CSARDPQGARQFF
abundance: -
d_gene: TRBD1
v_gene: TRBV20-1
j_gene: TRBJ2-1

CDR3nt: TGCAGTGCTCCTCGGGGGACAGGGGGCTTGGATACGCAGTATTTT
CDR3aa: CSAPRGTGGLDTQYF
abundance: once
d_gene: TRBD1
v_gene: TRBV20-1
j_gene: TRBJ2-3

CDR3nt: TGTGCCAGTAGCGTCGACTGGTATCAGCCCCAGCATTTT
CDR3aa: CASSVDWYQPQHF
abundance: few
d_gene: -
v_gene: TRBV19
j_gene: TRBJ1-5

CDR3nt: TGTGCCAGCAGCCCCAAAGGACAGTACAATCAGCCCCAGCATTTT
CDR3aa: CASSPKGQYNQPQHF
abundance: few
d_gene: -
v_gene: TRBV27
j_gene: TRBJ1-5

CDR3nt: TGTGCCAGCAGCCTCCTGGGACAGAATAATTCACCCCCCCACTTT
CDR3aa: CASSLLGQNNSPPHF
abundance: -
d_gene: TRBD1
v_gene: TRBV7-2
j_gene: TRBJ1-6

CDR3nt: TGTGCCAGCAGTTACTCGATACAGGGAAATTCACCCCTCCACTTT
CDR3aa: CASSYSIQGNSPLHF
abundance: many
d_gene: -
v_gene: TRBV6-5
j_gene: TRBJ1-6

CDR3nt: TGTGCCAGCAGCGTAGCTTCTAGCGGGGAGTCCTACGAGCGGTACTTC
CDR3aa: CASSVASSGESYERYF
abundance: -
d_gene: TRBD2
v_gene: TRBV9
j_gene: TRBJ2-7

CDR3nt: TGTGCCAGCAGTTCAGACTTAGATACGCAGTATTTT
CDR3aa: CASSSDLDTQYF
abundance: few
d_gene: -
v_gene: TRBV2
j_gene: TRBJ2-3

CDR3nt: TGTGCCAGCAGTTTATGGGGGACTAGTGGCTACACCTTC
CDR3aa: CASSLWGTSGYTF
abundance: -
d_gene: -
v_gene: TRBV12-3/TRBV12-4
j_gene: TRBJ1-2

CDR3nt: TGCGCCAGCAGCTTGGGTACCGGGATTTCCTACGAGCAGTACTTC
CDR3aa: CASSLGTGISYEQYF
abundance: many
d_gene: -
v_gene: TRBV5-1
j_gene: TRBJ2-7

CDR3nt: TGTGCCAGCAGTAGGGACAGGGGGTGGTCCCAAAACATTCAGTACTTC
CDR3aa: CASSRDRGWSQNIQYF
abundance: few
d_gene: TRBD1
v_gene: TRBV6-5
j_gene: TRBJ2-4

CDR3nt: TGCGCCAGCAGCCAAGGGATCAGGGAAGAGACCCAGTACTTC
CDR3aa: CASSQGIREETQYF
abundance: few
d_gene: -
v_gene: TRBV4-1
j_gene: TRBJ2-5

CDR3nt: TGTGCCAGCAGTCCGTCATCGAGCCCTTCCTACAATGAGCAGTTCTTC
CDR3aa: CASSPSSSPSYNEQFF
abundance: -
d_gene: -
v_gene: TRBV27
j_gene: TRBJ2-1

CDR3nt: TGCAGTGCTAGCCTGGTAACCCCAGATACGCAGTATTTT
CDR3aa: CSASLVTPDTQYF
abundance: few
d_gene: -
v_gene: TRBV20-1
j_gene: TRBJ2-3

CDR3nt: TGTGCCAGCAGTGGGCGGAACACAGGGGGTAATTCACCCCTCCACTTT
CDR3aa: CASSGRNTGGNSPLHF
abundance: few
d_gene: TRBD1
v_gene: TRBV25-1
j_gene: TRBJ1-6

CDR3nt: TGTGCCAGCAGCCATACTCGGGGATACGAGCAGTACTTC
CDR3aa: CASSHTRGYEQYF
abundance: -
d_gene: -
v_gene: TRBV3-1
j_gene: TRBJ2-7

CDR3nt: TGCGCCAGCAGCTTGGCAGGGGGATCCCACACTGAAGCTTTCTTT
CDR3aa: CASSLAGGSHTEAFF
abundance: -
d_gene: TRBD1
v_gene: TRBV5-1
j_gene: TRBJ1-1

CDR3nt: TGTGCCAGCAGCAAAACCCCGGGACAGGTAATTTACGAGCAGTACTTC
CDR3aa: CASSKTPGQVIYEQYF
abundance: few
d_gene: TRBD1
v_gene: TRBV7-9
j_gene: TRBJ2-7

CDR3nt: TGCAGCGCAACAGGGGGCCTTTCCTACGAGCAGTACTTC
CDR3aa: CSATGGLSYEQYF
abundance: few
d_gene: TRBD1
v_gene: TRBV29-1
j_gene: TRBJ2-7

CDR3nt: TGCAGTGCTGGCCCAGATAGCAATCAGTCCCAGCATTTT
CDR3aa: CSAGPDSNQSQHF
abundance: -
d_gene: -
v_gene: TRBV20-1
j_gene: TRBJ1-5

CDR3nt: TGCAGCACCCGGGACGGAAAAAAAGAGACCCAGTACTTC
CDR3aa: CSTRDGKKETQYF
abundance: -
d_gene: -
v_gene: TRBV29-1
j_gene: TRBJ2-5

CDR3nt: TGTGCCAGCAGTTCCCCTTCCGGCGCTTTCTTT
CDR3aa: CASSSPSGAFF
abundance: -
d_gene: -
v_gene: TRBV28
j_gene: TRBJ1-1

CDR3nt: TGTGCCAGCAGTCAGGGGACTAGCGGGAGATATTACTACAATGAGCAGTTCTTC
CDR3aa: CASSQGTSGRYYYNEQFF
abundance: -
d_gene: TRBD2
v_gene: TRBV6-1
j_gene: TRBJ2-1

CDR3nt: TGCAGTGCTAGAGATGGGACAGGGGTGAACACTGAAGCTTTCTTT
CDR3aa: CSARDGTGVNTEAFF
abundance: -
d_gene: TRBD1
v_gene: TRBV20-1
j_gene: TRBJ1-1

CDR3nt: TGTGCCAGCAGTGGACTAGGGGGAGGTTCCTACGAGCAGTACTTC
CDR3aa: CASSGLGGGSYEQYF
abundance: -
d_gene: -
v_gene: TRBV2
j_gene: TRBJ2-7

CDR3nt: TGTGCCAGCAGCGTAGTGCCCTCCTACGAGCAGTACTTC
CDR3aa: CASSVVPSYEQYF
abundance: -
d_gene: -
v_gene: TRBV9
j_gene: TRBJ2-7

CDR3nt: TGTGCCAGCAATAAAGGAGCTAGCGCAGCTTACAATGAGCAGTTCTTC
CDR3aa: CASNKGASAAYNEQFF
abundance: -
d_gene: -
v_gene: TRBV5-6
j_gene: TRBJ2-1

CDR3nt: TGTGCCAGCTCCCTGGGACCATATTACGAGCAGTACTTC
CDR3aa: CASSLGPYYEQYF
abundance: -
d_gene: -
v_gene: TRBV12-3/TRBV12-4
j_gene: TRBJ2-7

CDR3nt: TGTGCCACCGTACAGGGAAGGGAGCTGTTTTTT
CDR3aa: CATVQGRELFF
abundance: -
d_gene: -
v_gene: TRBV6-5
j_gene: TRBJ2-2